Sequencing of this T cell receptor beta chain was carried out in a study of T cell responses to AZD1222 COVID-19 vaccine. Clones were read by immunoSEQ multiplex PCR, and TCRdb kept only the in-frame ones, dropping some. Of over 100,000 clones listed, roughly 88% are singletons. V was cut by 2 bases and J by 2 bases, with 6 bases left in between. Germline-derived CDR1 and CDR2 are SEHNR and FQNEAQ (reference sequence). There are 13 residues in the CDR3. Second-dose intervals near 4 or 12 weeks were combined. The TCR comes from an adult who received the AZD1222 COVID-19 vaccine. Sequencing used peripheral blood, obtained 28 days after the second AZD1222 dose. The chain combines TRBV7-9 with TRBJ1-1; D not certain. This chain's CDR3 is CASSLPGNTEAFF. Here the CDR3 DNA reads TGTGCCAGCAGCTTACCGGGAAACACTGAAGCTTTCTTT.